This is a list of T cell receptor beta chains from one sample in a study of cytomegalovirus exposure and HLA in healthy donors. Produced via immunoSEQ multiplex PCR; TCRdb's table is partial and in-frame only. The sample yields about 200,000 clones, around 83% seen once. The sample comprised PBMCs. The source is a woman between 45 and 60 years old in good health and CMV-seropositive. Both conserved end residues are part of each CDR3. Each record gives: CDR3 length, D gene, clone size, V gene, J gene, CDR3 protein, CDR3 DNA. D genes are given only for firm matches. The size of a clone is reported for some rows only, either as once, few or many, or as a class for expanded clones.

len: 14
d_gene: .
abundance: once
v_gene: TRBV6-5
j_gene: TRBJ2-7
CDR3aa: CASSYSSVRYEQYF
CDR3nt: TGTGCCAGCAGTTACTCTAGCGTCAGGTACGAGCAGTACTTC

len: 14
d_gene: TRBD1
abundance: .
v_gene: TRBV6-6
j_gene: TRBJ1-3
CDR3aa: CASSPGQGGGTIYF
CDR3nt: TGTGCCAGCAGTCCCGGACAGGGGGGAGGCACCATATATTTT

len: 15
d_gene: TRBD1
abundance: .
v_gene: TRBV18
j_gene: TRBJ1-4
CDR3aa: CASSSQDRGDEKLFF
CDR3nt: TGTGCCAGCTCATCGCAGGACAGGGGAGATGAAAAACTGTTTTTT

len: 14
d_gene: .
abundance: .
v_gene: TRBV10-2
j_gene: TRBJ1-5
CDR3aa: CASTGAGLNQPQHF
CDR3nt: TGCGCCAGCACCGGGGCAGGACTAAATCAGCCCCAGCATTTT

len: 18
d_gene: TRBD2
abundance: .
v_gene: TRBV14
j_gene: TRBJ2-7
CDR3aa: CASSQAPRTSPEGREQYF
CDR3nt: TGTGCCAGCAGCCAAGCCCCGCGGACTAGCCCCGAAGGAAGGGAGCAGTACTTC

len: 15
d_gene: .
abundance: .
v_gene: TRBV9
j_gene: TRBJ2-3
CDR3aa: CASSVAGRATDTQYF
CDR3nt: TGTGCCAGCAGCGTAGCTGGGCGAGCCACAGATACGCAGTATTTT

len: 16
d_gene: TRBD1
abundance: .
v_gene: TRBV15
j_gene: TRBJ1-3
CDR3aa: CATSRYRGSSGNTIYF
CDR3nt: TGTGCCACCAGCAGATACAGGGGTTCTAGTGGAAACACCATATATTTT

len: 15
d_gene: .
abundance: .
v_gene: TRBV9
j_gene: TRBJ1-2
CDR3aa: CASSVDLTGWSGYTF
CDR3nt: TGTGCCAGCAGCGTAGACTTAACAGGGTGGAGTGGCTACACCTTC

len: 17
d_gene: TRBD2
abundance: .
v_gene: TRBV5-1
j_gene: TRBJ2-1
CDR3aa: CASSLDPAGGPWGEQFF
CDR3nt: TGCGCCAGCAGCTTGGATCCAGCGGGAGGGCCCTGGGGTGAGCAGTTCTTC

len: 17
d_gene: TRBD1
abundance: .
v_gene: TRBV11-2
j_gene: TRBJ2-1
CDR3aa: CASSLGTGGAEDNEQFF
CDR3nt: TGTGCCAGCAGCCTAGGGACAGGGGGCGCGGAGGACAATGAGCAGTTCTTC

len: 15
d_gene: TRBD2
abundance: .
v_gene: TRBV10-3
j_gene: TRBJ2-1
CDR3aa: CAISSTSSQRNEQFF
CDR3nt: TGTGCCATCAGTTCGACTAGCAGCCAGCGCAATGAGCAGTTCTTC

len: 16
d_gene: TRBD1
abundance: .
v_gene: TRBV18
j_gene: TRBJ1-1
CDR3aa: CASSPQSGTANTEAFF
CDR3nt: TGTGCCAGCTCACCTCAGTCCGGGACAGCGAACACTGAAGCTTTCTTT

len: 13
d_gene: .
abundance: .
v_gene: TRBV29-1
j_gene: TRBJ1-2
CDR3aa: CSVEKVRDYGYTF
CDR3nt: TGCAGCGTTGAGAAGGTGAGGGACTATGGCTACACCTTC

len: 13
d_gene: .
abundance: .
v_gene: TRBV2
j_gene: TRBJ2-3
CDR3aa: CASSPWRTDTQYF
CDR3nt: TGTGCCAGCAGTCCTTGGAGGACAGATACGCAGTATTTT

len: 15
d_gene: TRBD2
abundance: .
v_gene: TRBV5-1
j_gene: TRBJ2-1
CDR3aa: CASSVRGGLVYEQFF
CDR3nt: TGCGCCAGCAGCGTTCGGGGGGGCCTTGTGTATGAGCAGTTCTTC

len: 16
d_gene: TRBD1
abundance: .
v_gene: TRBV2
j_gene: TRBJ2-6
CDR3aa: CASSATGNSGANVLTF
CDR3nt: TGTGCCAGCAGTGCGACAGGGAACTCTGGGGCCAACGTCCTGACTTTC